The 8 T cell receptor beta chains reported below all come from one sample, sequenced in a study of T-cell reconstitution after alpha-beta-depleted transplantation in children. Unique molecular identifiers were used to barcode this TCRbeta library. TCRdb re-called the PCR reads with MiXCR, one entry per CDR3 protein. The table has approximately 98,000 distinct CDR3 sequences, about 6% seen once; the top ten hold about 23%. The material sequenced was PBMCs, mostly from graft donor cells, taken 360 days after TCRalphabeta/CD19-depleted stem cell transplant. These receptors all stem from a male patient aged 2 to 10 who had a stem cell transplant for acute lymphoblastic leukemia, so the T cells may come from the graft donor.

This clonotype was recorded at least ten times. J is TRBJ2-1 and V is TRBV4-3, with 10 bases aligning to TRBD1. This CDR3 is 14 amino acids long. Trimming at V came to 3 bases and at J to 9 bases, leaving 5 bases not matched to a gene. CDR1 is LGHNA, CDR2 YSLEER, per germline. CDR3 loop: CASSQGTGVGEQFF. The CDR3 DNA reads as TGCGCCAGCAGCCAGGGGACAGGGGTGGGTGAGCAGTTCTTC.

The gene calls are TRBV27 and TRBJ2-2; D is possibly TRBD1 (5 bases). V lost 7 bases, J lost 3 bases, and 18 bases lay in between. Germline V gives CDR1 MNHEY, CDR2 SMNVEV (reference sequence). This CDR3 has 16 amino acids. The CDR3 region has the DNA TGTGCCAGCACCCTCATTGGAAGGGGTTACACCGGGGAGCTGTTTTTT. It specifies CASTLIGRGYTGELFF.

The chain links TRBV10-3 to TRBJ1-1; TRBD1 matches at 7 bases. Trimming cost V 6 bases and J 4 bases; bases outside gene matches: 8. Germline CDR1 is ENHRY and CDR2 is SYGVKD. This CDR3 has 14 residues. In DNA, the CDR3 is TGTGCCATCAGAGAGACAGGGAGGGGCACTGAAGCTTTCTTT. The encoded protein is CAIRETGRGTEAFF.

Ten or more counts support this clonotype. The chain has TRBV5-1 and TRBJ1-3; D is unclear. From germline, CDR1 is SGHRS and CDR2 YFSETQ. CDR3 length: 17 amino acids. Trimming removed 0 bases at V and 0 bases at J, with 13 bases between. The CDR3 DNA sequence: TGCGCCAGCAGCTTGGAGAGACCGTCGAGCTCTGGAAACACCATATATTTT. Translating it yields CASSLERPSSSGNTIYF.

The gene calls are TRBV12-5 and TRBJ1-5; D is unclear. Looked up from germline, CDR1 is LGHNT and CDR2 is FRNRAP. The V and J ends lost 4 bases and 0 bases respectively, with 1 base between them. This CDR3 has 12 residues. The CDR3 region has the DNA TGTGCTAGTGGTTATAGCAATCAGCCCCAGCATTTT. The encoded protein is CASGYSNQPQHF. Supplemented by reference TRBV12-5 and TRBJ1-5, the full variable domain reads DARVTQTPRHKVTEMGQEVTMRCQPILGHNTVFWYRQTMMQGLELLAYFRNRAPLDDSGMPKDRFSAEMPDATLATLKIQPSEPRDSAVYFCASGYSNQPQHFGDGTRLSIL.

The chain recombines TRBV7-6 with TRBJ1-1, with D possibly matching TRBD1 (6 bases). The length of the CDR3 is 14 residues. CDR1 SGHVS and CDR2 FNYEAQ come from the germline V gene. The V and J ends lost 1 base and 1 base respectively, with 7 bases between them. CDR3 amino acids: CASSLGTENTEAFF. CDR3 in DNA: TGTGCCAGCAGCTTAGGGACAGAGAACACTGAAGCTTTCTTT.

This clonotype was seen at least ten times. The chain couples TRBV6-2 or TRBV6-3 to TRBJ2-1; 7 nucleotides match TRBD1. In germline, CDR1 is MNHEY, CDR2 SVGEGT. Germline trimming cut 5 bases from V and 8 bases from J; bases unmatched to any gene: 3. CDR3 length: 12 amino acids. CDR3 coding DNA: TGTGCCAGCAGTCTCACAGGGGATGAGCAGTTCTTC. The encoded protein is CASSLTGDEQFF.

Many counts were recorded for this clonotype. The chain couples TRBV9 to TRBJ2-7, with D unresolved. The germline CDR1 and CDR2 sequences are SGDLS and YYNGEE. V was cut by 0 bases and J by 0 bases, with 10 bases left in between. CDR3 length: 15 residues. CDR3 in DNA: TGTGCCAGCAGCGTAGAAGCGTCCAGCTCCTACGAGCAGTACTTC. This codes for CASSVEASSSYEQYF. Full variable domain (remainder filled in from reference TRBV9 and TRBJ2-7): DSGVTQTPKHLITATGQRVTLRCSPRSGDLSVYWYQQSLDQGLQFLIQYYNGEERAKGNILERFSAQQFPDLHSELNLSSLELGDSALYFCASSVEASSSYEQYFGPGTRLTVT.